This T cell receptor beta chain appears in the sequencing data of a study of T cell responses to AZD1222 COVID-19 vaccine. The protocol was immunoSEQ multiplex PCR, while the TCRdb copy is restricted to in-frame clones and leaves out a portion. The repertoire consists of roughly 150,000 clones, with 87% occurring once and the leading ten covering roughly 1.1%. Study-wide results and caveats: Nearly half of unique spike-specific TCRs reportedly avoided B.1.351 and B.1.1.7 mutated regions. Samples come after the peak T cell response, not at day 14. Only a handful of AZD1222 recipients, six or seven in all, had baseline seropositivity.

Regarding this clone: As yet, its antigen is unknown.

The germline CDR1 and CDR2 sequences are LNHDA and SQIVND (reference sequence). V was shortened by 4 bases and J by 0 bases, with 7 bases between the two germline ends. The CDR3 loop spans 13 amino acids. This clonotype was sampled from an adult who received the AZD1222 COVID-19 vaccine. The gene calls are TRBV19 and TRBJ2-7; D uncertain. The sequencing used peripheral blood, collected 28 days after the second AZD1222 dose. CDR3 loop: CASSRGSSYEQYF. The CDR3 DNA follows: TGTGCCAGTAGTAGAGGCAGCTCCTACGAGCAGTACTTC.